Listed below are T cell receptor beta chains from one sample, sequenced in a study of blood T cell repertoires in COVID-19. Libraries were prepared by immunoSEQ multiplex PCR; TCRdb keeps only in-frame clonotypes and omits some of them. The sample lists 110,000 to 150,000 clones; around 81% were seen once. The sample was peripheral blood. These receptors all stem from a woman aged 45-65 years with acute or convalescent COVID-19. The CDR3 runs from the conserved cysteine through the conserved F or W. D genes are given only for firm matches. For some rows the clone size is stated as once, few or many, or as a class when expanded; others skip it.

V	size	J	D	CDR3	DNA
TRBV7-9	NA	TRBJ1-2	NA	CASSLVGDKNGYTF	TGTGCCAGCAGCTTAGTCGGGGACAAGAATGGCTACACCTTC
TRBV9	NA	TRBJ2-5	NA	CASSVTGWETQYF	TGTGCCAGCAGCGTTACAGGGTGGGAGACCCAGTACTTC
TRBV9	NA	TRBJ1-2	TRBD1	CASSPRQGQGIYGYTF	TGTGCCAGCAGCCCGCGGCAGGGACAGGGGATCTATGGCTACACCTTC
TRBV4-3	NA	TRBJ1-2	NA	CASSQRHSWGGAGYGYTF	TGCGCCAGCAGCCAACGCCACTCCTGGGGGGGGGCAGGTTATGGCTACACCTTC
TRBV6-2/TRBV6-3	few	TRBJ1-6	TRBD1	CASSSLGQLNSPLHF	TGTGCCAGCAGTTCGTTGGGACAGCTGAATTCACCCCTCCACTTT
TRBV4-2	once	TRBJ2-3	NA	CASSQAPGGRTDTQYF	TGTGCCAGCAGCCAAGCCCCCGGCGGTCGCACAGATACGCAGTATTTT
TRBV28	once	TRBJ1-1	NA	CASFARDTEAFF	TGTGCCAGCTTCGCCAGGGACACTGAAGCTTTCTTT
TRBV7-8	once	TRBJ2-7	TRBD1	CASSVTGTDPEQYF	TGTGCCAGCAGCGTAACCGGGACAGATCCCGAGCAGTACTTC
TRBV7-6	NA	TRBJ2-1	TRBD1	CASSLAGTGRSQYNEQFF	TGTGCCAGCAGCTTAGCTGGGACAGGGCGGTCTCAATACAATGAGCAGTTCTTC
TRBV24-1	NA	TRBJ2-2	NA	CATSGDTGELFF	TGTGCCACCAGCGGAGACACCGGGGAGCTGTTTTTT
TRBV3-1/TRBV3-2	NA	TRBJ2-7	NA	CASSLGLGGEQYF	TGTGCCAGCAGCCTGGGACTGGGAGGCGAGCAGTACTTC
TRBV19	NA	TRBJ1-2	TRBD1	CASGQVYGYTF	TGTGCCTCCGGACAGGTCTATGGCTACACCTTC
TRBV9	few	TRBJ1-2	NA	CASGSQGLNYGYTF	TGTGCCAGCGGATCACAGGGTCTTAACTATGGCTACACCTTC
TRBV30	few	TRBJ2-2	TRBD1	CAWKRGTEWTGELFF	TGTGCCTGGAAACGAGGGACAGAGTGGACCGGGGAGCTGTTTTTT
TRBV29-1	NA	TRBJ2-1	NA	CSVLTGPSSYNEQFF	TGCAGCGTTCTGACAGGCCCAAGCTCCTACAATGAGCAGTTCTTC